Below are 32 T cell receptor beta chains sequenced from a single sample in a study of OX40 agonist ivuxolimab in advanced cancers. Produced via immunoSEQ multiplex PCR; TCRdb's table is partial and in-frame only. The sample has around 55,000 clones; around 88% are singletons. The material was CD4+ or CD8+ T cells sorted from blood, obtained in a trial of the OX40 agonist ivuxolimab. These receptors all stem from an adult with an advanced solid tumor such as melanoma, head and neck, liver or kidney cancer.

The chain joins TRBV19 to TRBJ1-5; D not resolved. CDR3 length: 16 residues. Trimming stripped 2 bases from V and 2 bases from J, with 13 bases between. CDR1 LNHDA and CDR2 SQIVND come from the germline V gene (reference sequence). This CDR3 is CASSIKKSSRNQPQHF. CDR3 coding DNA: TGTGCCAGTAGTATAAAAAAGTCGAGCCGCAATCAGCCCCAGCATTTT. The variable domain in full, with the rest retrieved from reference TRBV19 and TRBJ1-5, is DGGITQSPKYLFRKEGQNVTLSCEQNLNHDAMYWYRQDPGQGLRLIYYSQIVNDFQKGDIAEGYSVSREKKESFPLTVTSAQKNPTAFYLCASSIKKSSRNQPQHFGDGTRLSIL.

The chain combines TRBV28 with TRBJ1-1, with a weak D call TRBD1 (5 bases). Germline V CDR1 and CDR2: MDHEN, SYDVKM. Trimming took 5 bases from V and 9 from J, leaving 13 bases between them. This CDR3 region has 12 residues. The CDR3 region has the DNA TGTGCCAGCAGTCCCGAGGGGCGACAAGCTTTCTTT. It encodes CASSPEGRQAFF.

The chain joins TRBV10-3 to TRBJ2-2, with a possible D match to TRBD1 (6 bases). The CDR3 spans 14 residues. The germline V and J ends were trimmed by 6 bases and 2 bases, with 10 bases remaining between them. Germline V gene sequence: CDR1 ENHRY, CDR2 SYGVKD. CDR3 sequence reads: CAIRPGDNTGELFF. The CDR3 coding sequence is TGTGCCATCAGGCCAGGGGATAACACCGGGGAGCTGTTTTTT.

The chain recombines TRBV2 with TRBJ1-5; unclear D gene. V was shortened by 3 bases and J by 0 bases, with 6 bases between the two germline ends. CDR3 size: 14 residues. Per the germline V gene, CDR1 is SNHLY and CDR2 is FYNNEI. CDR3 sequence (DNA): TGTGCCAGCAGTGACAAGTATAGCAATCAGCCCCAGCATTTT. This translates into CASSDKYSNQPQHF.

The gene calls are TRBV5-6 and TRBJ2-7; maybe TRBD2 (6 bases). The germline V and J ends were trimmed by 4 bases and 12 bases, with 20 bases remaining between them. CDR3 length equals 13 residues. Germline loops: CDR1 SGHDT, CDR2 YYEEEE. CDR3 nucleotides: TGTGCCAGCAGCCTCACGTCTAGCGTCCATGGGTACTTC. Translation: CASSLTSSVHGYF.

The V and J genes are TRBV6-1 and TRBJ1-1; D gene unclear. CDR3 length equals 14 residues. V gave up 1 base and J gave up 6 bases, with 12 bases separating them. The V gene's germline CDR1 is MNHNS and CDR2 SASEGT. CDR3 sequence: CASSEGVKSAEAFF. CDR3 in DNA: TGTGCCAGCAGTGAAGGCGTAAAGTCTGCTGAAGCTTTCTTT.

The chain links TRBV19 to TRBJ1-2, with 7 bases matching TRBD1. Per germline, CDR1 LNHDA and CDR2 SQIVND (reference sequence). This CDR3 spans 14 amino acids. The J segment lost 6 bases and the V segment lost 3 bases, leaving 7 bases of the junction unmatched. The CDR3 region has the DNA TGTGCCAGTAGTATGGGACAGCTAGTACATGGCTACACCTTC. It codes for CASSMGQLVHGYTF. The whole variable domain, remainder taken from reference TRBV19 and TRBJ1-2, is DGGITQSPKYLFRKEGQNVTLSCEQNLNHDAMYWYRQDPGQGLRLIYYSQIVNDFQKGDIAEGYSVSREKKESFPLTVTSAQKNPTAFYLCASSMGQLVHGYTFGSGTRLTVV.

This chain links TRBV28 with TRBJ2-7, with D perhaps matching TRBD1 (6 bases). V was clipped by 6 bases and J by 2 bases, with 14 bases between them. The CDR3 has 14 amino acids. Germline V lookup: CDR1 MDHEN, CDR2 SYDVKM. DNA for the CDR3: TGTGCCAGCAGCCCAGACTACAGGGCCTACGAGCAGTACTTC. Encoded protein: CASSPDYRAYEQYF.

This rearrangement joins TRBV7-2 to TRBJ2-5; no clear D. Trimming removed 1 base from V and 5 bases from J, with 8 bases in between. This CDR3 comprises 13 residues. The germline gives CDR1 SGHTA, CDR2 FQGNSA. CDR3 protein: CASSLDIWETQYF. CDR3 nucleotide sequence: TGTGCCAGCAGCTTAGACATATGGGAGACCCAGTACTTC.

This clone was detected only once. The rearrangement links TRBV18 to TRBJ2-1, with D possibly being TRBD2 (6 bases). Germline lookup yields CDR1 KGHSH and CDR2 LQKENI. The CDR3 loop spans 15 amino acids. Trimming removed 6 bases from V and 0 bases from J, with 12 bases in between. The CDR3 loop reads CASSLGLDSYNEQFF. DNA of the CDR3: TGTGCCAGCTCCTTGGGACTTGACTCCTACAATGAGCAGTTCTTC.

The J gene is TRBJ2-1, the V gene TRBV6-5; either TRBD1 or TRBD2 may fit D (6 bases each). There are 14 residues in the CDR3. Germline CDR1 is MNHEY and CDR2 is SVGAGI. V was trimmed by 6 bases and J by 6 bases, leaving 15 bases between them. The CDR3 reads CASRSRGLSNEQFF. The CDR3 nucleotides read TGTGCCAGCAGAAGCCGGGGGCTGAGCAATGAGCAGTTCTTC.

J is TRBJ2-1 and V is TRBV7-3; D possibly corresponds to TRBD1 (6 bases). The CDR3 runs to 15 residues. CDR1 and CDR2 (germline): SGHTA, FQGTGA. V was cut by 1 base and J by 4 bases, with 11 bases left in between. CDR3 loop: CASSLRDTAYNEQFF. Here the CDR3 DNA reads TGTGCCAGCAGCTTAAGGGACACAGCATACAATGAGCAGTTCTTC.

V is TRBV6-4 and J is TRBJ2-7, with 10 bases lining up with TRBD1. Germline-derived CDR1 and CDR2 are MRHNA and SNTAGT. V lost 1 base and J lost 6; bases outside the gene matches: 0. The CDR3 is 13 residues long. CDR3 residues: CASSDWTGGEQYF. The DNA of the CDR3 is TGTGCCAGCAGTGACTGGACAGGGGGCGAGCAGTACTTC.

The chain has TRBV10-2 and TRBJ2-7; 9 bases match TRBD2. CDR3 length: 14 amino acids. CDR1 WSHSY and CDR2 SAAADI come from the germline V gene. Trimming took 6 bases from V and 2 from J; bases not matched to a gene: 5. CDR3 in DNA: TGCGCCAGCAGGTCTAGCGGGGCAACCTACGAGCAGTACTTC. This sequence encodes CASRSSGATYEQYF.

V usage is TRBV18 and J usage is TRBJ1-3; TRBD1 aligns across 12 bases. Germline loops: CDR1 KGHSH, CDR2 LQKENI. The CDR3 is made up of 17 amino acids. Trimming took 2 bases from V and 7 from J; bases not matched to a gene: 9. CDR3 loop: CASSPIGTGGDQNTIYF. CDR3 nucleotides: TGTGCCAGCTCACCAATTGGGACAGGGGGCGATCAGAACACCATATATTTT. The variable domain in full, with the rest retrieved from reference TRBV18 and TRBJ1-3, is NAGVMQNPRHLVRRRGQEARLRCSPMKGHSHVYWYRQLPEEGLKFMVYLQKENIIDESGMPKERFSAEFPKEGPSILRIQQVVRGDSAAYFCASSPIGTGGDQNTIYFGEGSWLTVV.

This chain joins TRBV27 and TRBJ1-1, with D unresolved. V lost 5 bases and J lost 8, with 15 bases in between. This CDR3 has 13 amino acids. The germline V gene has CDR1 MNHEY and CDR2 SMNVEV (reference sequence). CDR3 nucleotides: TGTGCCAGCAGTCCCGGCCAGTCTGGAGAAGCTTTCTTT. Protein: CASSPGQSGEAFF.

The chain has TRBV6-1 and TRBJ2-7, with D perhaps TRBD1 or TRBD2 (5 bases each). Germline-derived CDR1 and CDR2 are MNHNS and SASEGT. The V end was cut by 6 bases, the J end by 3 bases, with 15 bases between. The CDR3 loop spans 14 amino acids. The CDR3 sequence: CASSQGTVVYEQYF. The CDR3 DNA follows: TGTGCCAGCAGCCAAGGGACGGTTGTCTACGAGCAGTACTTC.

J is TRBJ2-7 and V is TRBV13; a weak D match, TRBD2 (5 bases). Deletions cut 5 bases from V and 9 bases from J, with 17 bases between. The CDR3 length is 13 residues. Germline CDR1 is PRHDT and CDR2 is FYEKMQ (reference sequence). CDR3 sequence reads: CASSIYSSFGQYF. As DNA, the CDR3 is TGTGCCAGCAGCATCTACTCTAGCTTCGGGCAGTACTTC.

The CDR3 DNA is TGTGCCAGCAGTTACGGACGGTACGAGCAGTACTTC. Translation: CASSYGRYEQYF. This chain uses TRBV6-6 with TRBJ2-7, with D unclear. Trimming took 2 bases from V and 4 from J, leaving 6 bases between them. Per germline, CDR1 MNHNY and CDR2 SVGAGI (reference sequence). There are 12 residues in the CDR3.

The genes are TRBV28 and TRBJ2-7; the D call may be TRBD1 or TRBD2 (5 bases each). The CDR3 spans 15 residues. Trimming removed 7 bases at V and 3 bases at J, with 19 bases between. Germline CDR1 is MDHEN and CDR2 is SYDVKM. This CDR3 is CASTTKRGSGYEQYF. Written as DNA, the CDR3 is TGTGCCAGCACAACAAAGAGGGGCTCTGGCTACGAGCAGTACTTC.

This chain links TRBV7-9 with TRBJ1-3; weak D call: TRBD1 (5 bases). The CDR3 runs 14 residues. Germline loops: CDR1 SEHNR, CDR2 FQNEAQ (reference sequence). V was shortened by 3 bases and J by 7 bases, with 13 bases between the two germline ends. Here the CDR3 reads CASSFRTPGNTIYF. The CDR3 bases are TGTGCCAGCAGCTTTAGGACCCCAGGGAACACCATATATTTT.

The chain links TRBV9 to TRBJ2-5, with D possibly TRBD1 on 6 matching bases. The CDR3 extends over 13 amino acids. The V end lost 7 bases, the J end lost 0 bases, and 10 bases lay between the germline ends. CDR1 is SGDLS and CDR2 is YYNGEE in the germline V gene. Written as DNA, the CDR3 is TGTGCCAGCGGCAGGGGAGACCAAGAGACCCAGTACTTC. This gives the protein CASGRGDQETQYF.

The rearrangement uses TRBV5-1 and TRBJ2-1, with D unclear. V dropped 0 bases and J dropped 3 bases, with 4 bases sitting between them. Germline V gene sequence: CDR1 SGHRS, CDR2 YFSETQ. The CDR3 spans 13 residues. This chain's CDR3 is CASSLGGYNEQFF. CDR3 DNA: TGCGCCAGCAGCTTGGGAGGCTACAATGAGCAGTTCTTC.

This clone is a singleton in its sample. The CDR3, as DNA: TGTGCCAGCAGGCCGGGACAGGGGGCAGTCGAGCAGTACTTC. It specifies CASRPGQGAVEQYF. V usage is TRBV28 and J usage is TRBJ2-7; 12 positions agree with TRBD1. Losses at the gene ends were 6 bases for V and 6 bases for J; bases not matched to a gene: 6. Germline CDR1 MDHEN, CDR2 SYDVKM. This CDR3 has 14 amino acids.

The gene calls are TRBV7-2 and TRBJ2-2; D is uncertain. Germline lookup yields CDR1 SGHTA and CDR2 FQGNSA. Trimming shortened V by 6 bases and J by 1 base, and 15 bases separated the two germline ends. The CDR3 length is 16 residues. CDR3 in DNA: TGTGCCAGCAGTTCAGCTAAAGACAAGAACACCGGGGAGCTGTTTTTT. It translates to CASSSAKDKNTGELFF.

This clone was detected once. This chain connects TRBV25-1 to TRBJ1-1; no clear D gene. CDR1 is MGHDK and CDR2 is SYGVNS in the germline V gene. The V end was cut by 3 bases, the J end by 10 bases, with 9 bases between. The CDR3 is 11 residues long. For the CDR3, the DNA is TGTGCCAGCAGTGATAACAGAAGAGCTTTCTTT. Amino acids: CASSDNRRAFF.

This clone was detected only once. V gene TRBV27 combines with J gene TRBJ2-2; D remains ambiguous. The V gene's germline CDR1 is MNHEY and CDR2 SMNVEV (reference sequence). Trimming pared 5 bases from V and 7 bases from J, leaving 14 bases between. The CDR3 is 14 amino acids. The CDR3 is CASSPSKRDGELFF. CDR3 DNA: TGTGCCAGCAGTCCCTCTAAGCGCGACGGGGAGCTGTTTTTT.

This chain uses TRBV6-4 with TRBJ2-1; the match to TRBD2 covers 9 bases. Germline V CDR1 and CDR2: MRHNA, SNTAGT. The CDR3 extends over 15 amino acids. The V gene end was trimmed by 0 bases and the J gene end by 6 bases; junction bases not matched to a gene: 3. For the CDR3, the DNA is TGTGCCAGCAGTGACTCCGTAGCGGGAGTCAATGAGCAGTTCTTC. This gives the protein CASSDSVAGVNEQFF.

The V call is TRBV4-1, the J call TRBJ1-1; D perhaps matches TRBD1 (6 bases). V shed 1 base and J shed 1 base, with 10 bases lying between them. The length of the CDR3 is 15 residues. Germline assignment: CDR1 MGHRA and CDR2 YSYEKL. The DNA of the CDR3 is TGCGCCAGCAGCCAAGTGTGGGGACAGAACACTGAAGCTTTCTTT. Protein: CASSQVWGQNTEAFF.

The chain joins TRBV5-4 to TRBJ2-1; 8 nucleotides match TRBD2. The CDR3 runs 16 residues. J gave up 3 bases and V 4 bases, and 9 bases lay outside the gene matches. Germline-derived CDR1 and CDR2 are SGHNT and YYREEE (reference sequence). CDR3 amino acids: CASSEPTSAYYNEQFF. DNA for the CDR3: TGTGCCAGCAGCGAACCGACTAGCGCATACTACAATGAGCAGTTCTTC.

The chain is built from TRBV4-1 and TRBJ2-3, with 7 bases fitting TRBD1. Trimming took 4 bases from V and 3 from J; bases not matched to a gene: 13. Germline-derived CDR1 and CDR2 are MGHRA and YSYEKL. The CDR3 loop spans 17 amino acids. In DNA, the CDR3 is TGCGCCAGCAGCCGGGGCACTATGACAGGGTCAACAGATACGCAGTATTTT. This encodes CASSRGTMTGSTDTQYF.

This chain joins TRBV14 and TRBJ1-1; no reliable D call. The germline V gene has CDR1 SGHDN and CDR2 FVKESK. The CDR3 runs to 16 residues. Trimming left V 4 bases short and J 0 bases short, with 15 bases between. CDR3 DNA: TGTGCCAGCAGCCTTTATAGAGGTGGCATGAACACTGAAGCTTTCTTT. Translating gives CASSLYRGGMNTEAFF. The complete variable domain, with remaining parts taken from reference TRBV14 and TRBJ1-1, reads EAGVTQFPSHSVIEKGQTVTLRCDPISGHDNLYWYRRVMGKEIKFLLHFVKESKQDESGMPNNRFLAERTGGTYSTLKVQPAELEDSGVYFCASSLYRGGMNTEAFFGQGTRLTVV.